Below, 30 T cell receptor beta chains from the same sample are listed, as sequenced in a study of OX40 agonist ivuxolimab in advanced cancers. Data came from immunoSEQ multiplex PCR; TCRdb stores just in-frame clones and leaves some out. The sample carries 73,000 or so clones, approximately 79% recorded once. The specimen was CD4+ or CD8+ T cells sorted from blood, collected in a trial of the OX40 agonist ivuxolimab. The receptors stem from an adult with an advanced solid tumor such as melanoma, head and neck, liver or kidney cancer.

This clone was seen only once. The chain recombines TRBV4-3 with TRBJ2-3; 10 nucleotides match TRBD2. Germline V lookup: CDR1 LGHNA, CDR2 YSLEER. This CDR3 spans 15 amino acids. Trimming cost V 4 bases and J 2 bases; bases outside gene matches: 3. The CDR3: CASSRTSGDTDTQYF. CDR3 sequence (DNA): TGCGCCAGCAGCCGGACTAGCGGAGACACAGATACGCAGTATTTT.

This clone came up a few times. The chain recombines TRBV25-1 with TRBJ1-1; D perhaps matches TRBD1 (6 bases). The CDR3 runs to 14 residues. CDR1 is MGHDK, CDR2 SYGVNS, per germline. V lost 4 bases and J 3 bases, leaving 12 bases between the germline ends. CDR3 in DNA: TGTGCCAGCAGTGCAGGGGTTCGTGACACTGAAGCTTTCTTT. Translated: CASSAGVRDTEAFF.

This rearrangement joins TRBV7-3 to TRBJ1-1, with D possibly TRBD1 on 5 matching bases. V was shortened by 8 bases and J by 8 bases, with 15 bases between the two germline ends. There are 12 residues in the CDR3. Germline loops: CDR1 SGHTA, CDR2 FQGTGA. CDR3 sequence (DNA): TGTGCCAGCTCCCCAGGGTACCTCGAAGCTTTCTTT. Its translation is CASSPGYLEAFF.

Here the CDR3 DNA reads TGTGCCAGCAGCGTAGCCCAAACGGGACAGGGAAGAAACGTGTTCACCGGGGAGCTGTTTTTT. Translating gives CASSVAQTGQGRNVFTGELFF. The chain recombines TRBV9 with TRBJ2-2; TRBD1 aligns across 9 bases. Germline V gives CDR1 SGDLS, CDR2 YYNGEE. J gave up 4 bases and V 0 bases, and 19 bases lay outside the gene matches. The CDR3 spans 21 residues.

The rearrangement links TRBV7-3 to TRBJ2-3, with D tentatively TRBD1 or TRBD2 (5 bases each). The length of the CDR3 is 13 residues. V was clipped by 3 bases and J by 1 base, with 5 bases between them. Looked up from germline, CDR1 is SGHTA and CDR2 is FQGTGA. The CDR3 sequence is CASSLGGTDTQYF. The CDR3, as DNA: TGTGCCAGCAGCTTGGGGGGCACAGATACGCAGTATTTT.

V gene TRBV10-3 combines with J gene TRBJ1-5, with D maybe TRBD1 (5 bases). Trimming cost V 2 bases and J 6 bases, with 11 bases left between them. Per the germline V gene, CDR1 is ENHRY and CDR2 is SYGVKD. CDR3 length: 14 residues. CDR3 nucleotides: TGTGCCATCAGTGAGGGGGGGGAGGGTCAGCCCCAGCATTTT. Its protein is CAISEGGEGQPQHF.

This chain uses TRBV5-1 with TRBJ1-2, with D unclear. Trimming shortened V by 0 bases and J by 3 bases, and 6 bases separated the two germline ends. Germline values: CDR1 SGHRS, CDR2 YFSETQ. This CDR3 has 13 residues. The CDR3 DNA reads TGCGCCAGCAGCTTGGATAGGGACTATGGCTACACCTTC. Translated, it gives CASSLDRDYGYTF. The complete variable domain, with remaining parts taken from reference TRBV5-1 and TRBJ1-2, reads KAGVTQTPRYLIKTRGQQVTLSCSPISGHRSVSWYQQTPGQGLQFLFEYFSETQRNKGNFPGRFSGRQFSNSRSEMNVSTLELGDSALYLCASSLDRDYGYTFGSGTRLTVV.

The chain combines TRBV6-1 with TRBJ1-2; TRBD1 agrees at 8 bases. V was pared by 7 bases and J by 6 bases, with 10 bases of the junction left unmatched. Germline CDR1 and CDR2: MNHNS and SASEGT. CDR3 length: 14 amino acids. CDR3 loop: CASNPGQGRDGYTF. In DNA form, the CDR3 reads TGTGCCAGCAACCCAGGACAGGGAAGAGATGGCTACACCTTC.

V gene TRBV7-3 combines with J gene TRBJ1-4; 7 bases align to TRBD1. Germline CDR1 SGHTA, CDR2 FQGTGA. After removal of 1 base from V and 8 bases from J, the junction contained 4 bases not matched to a gene. CDR3 length: 14 residues. For the CDR3, the DNA is TGTGCCAGCAGCTTAATGAGGGGGCAGGAAAAACTGTTTTTT. Translating gives CASSLMRGQEKLFF.

This clone is a singleton in its sample. This sequence joins TRBV9 and TRBJ1-2; D not resolved. Germline V gives CDR1 SGDLS, CDR2 YYNGEE. V shed 1 base and J shed 5 bases, with 9 bases lying between them. The CDR3 is 13 amino acids. The CDR3 sequence: CASSVRPLYGYTF. CDR3 DNA: TGTGCCAGCAGCGTAAGACCGTTATATGGCTACACCTTC. The full variable domain, with the rest looked up from reference TRBV9 and TRBJ1-2, is DSGVTQTPKHLITATGQRVTLRCSPRSGDLSVYWYQQSLDQGLQFLIQYYNGEERAKGNILERFSAQQFPDLHSELNLSSLELGDSALYFCASSVRPLYGYTFGSGTRLTVV.

This clone has more than one count but fewer than ten. This chain joins TRBV19 and TRBJ1-4; D might be TRBD1 (6 bases). The germline V and J ends were trimmed by 7 bases and 7 bases, with 10 bases remaining between them. This CDR3 spans 12 amino acids. The germline CDR1 and CDR2 sequences are LNHDA and SQIVND (reference sequence). CDR3 nucleotides: TGTGCCAGTACAGGGGATGTTGAAAAACTGTTTTTT. Translated, it gives CASTGDVEKLFF.

The rearrangement uses TRBV10-3 and TRBJ1-3, with D maybe TRBD1 (6 bases). V lost 4 bases and J lost 0, with 16 bases in between. The CDR3 sequence is 17 residues long. Germline V gives CDR1 ENHRY, CDR2 SYGVKD. CDR3 in DNA: TGTGCCATCAGTGGCCTGACAGGAGCCCGCTCTGGAAACACCATATATTTT. Translation: CAISGLTGARSGNTIYF.

The chain is built from TRBV7-3 and TRBJ2-1, with D possibly matching TRBD2 (5 bases). V shed 2 bases and J shed 3 bases, with 14 bases lying between them. The CDR3 sequence is 16 residues long. Germline-derived CDR1 and CDR2 are SGHTA and FQGTGA. For the CDR3, the DNA is TGTGCCAGCAGCTTAGAGTCTAGGGCGGGCTACAATGAGCAGTTCTTC. It translates to CASSLESRAGYNEQFF.

V usage is TRBV5-1 and J usage is TRBJ1-1, with 7 bases that match TRBD1. J was trimmed by 2 bases and V by 3 bases; bases with no gene match: 1. The CDR3 consists of 13 residues. CDR1 and CDR2 (germline): SGHRS, YFSETQ. The CDR3 loop is CASSWDSNTEAFF. CDR3 coding DNA: TGCGCCAGCAGCTGGGACAGCAACACTGAAGCTTTCTTT.

The J gene is TRBJ1-3, the V gene TRBV5-1, with 7 bases aligning to TRBD1. The length of the CDR3 is 17 residues. CDR1 and CDR2 (germline): SGHRS, YFSETQ. Trimming at V came to 0 bases and at J to 4 bases, leaving 10 bases not matched to a gene. In nucleotides, the CDR3 is TGCGCCAGCAGCTTGGAATTTTATGGGACAGTAGGAAACACCATATATTTT. It is translated as CASSLEFYGTVGNTIYF.

This chain links TRBV4-2 with TRBJ1-2; D call uncertain. V was cut by 0 bases and J by 3 bases, with 11 bases left in between. The CDR3 spans 15 residues. The germline CDR1 and CDR2 sequences are LGHNA and YNFKEQ. The CDR3: CASSQDQSNDYGYTF. The CDR3 region has the DNA TGTGCCAGCAGCCAAGATCAGAGTAATGACTATGGCTACACCTTC.

V usage is TRBV18 and J usage is TRBJ1-3; tentative D call: TRBD1 (5 bases). From germline, CDR1 is KGHSH and CDR2 LQKENI. The CDR3 extends over 16 amino acids. Deletions cut 6 bases from V and 0 bases from J, with 15 bases between. The CDR3 protein is CASSQRGDLSGNTIYF. In DNA, the CDR3 is TGTGCCAGCTCCCAACGAGGGGACCTCTCTGGAAACACCATATATTTT.

The J gene is TRBJ2-3, the V gene TRBV6-6, with 12 nucleotides matching TRBD2. V shed 2 bases and J 2 bases; nucleotides not matched to a gene: 2. The CDR3 runs 16 residues. The germline V gene encodes CDR1 MNHNY and CDR2 SVGAGI (reference sequence). The DNA of the CDR3 is TGTGCCAGCAGTTACGGACTAGCGGGAATCACAGATACGCAGTATTTT. Encoded protein: CASSYGLAGITDTQYF.

The J gene is TRBJ1-4, the V gene TRBV7-9; D gene unclear. V shed 1 base and J shed 2 bases, with 11 bases lying between them. Germline V CDR1 and CDR2: SEHNR, FQNEAQ (reference sequence). The CDR3 extends over 16 amino acids. The CDR3, as DNA: TGTGCCAGCAGCTTAGGGGCCAGTGAGACTAATGAAAAACTGTTTTTT. This sequence encodes CASSLGASETNEKLFF.

The V call is TRBV11-2, the J call TRBJ2-3, with unresolved D. The CDR3 runs to 15 residues. Germline CDR1 and CDR2: SGHAT and FQNNGV. The V end lost 1 base, the J end lost 3 bases, and 11 bases lay between the germline ends. CDR3 nucleotides: TGTGCCAGCAGCTTAGGGGTACTAAATACAGATACGCAGTATTTT. This codes for CASSLGVLNTDTQYF.

This clone was seen only once. The chain links TRBV4-1 to TRBJ1-4; D is ambiguous. Trimming left V 3 bases short and J 2 bases short, with 16 bases between. CDR3 length: 17 amino acids. Germline V gives CDR1 MGHRA, CDR2 YSYEKL. In DNA, the CDR3 is TGCGCCAGCAGCCAGCCAAATCGCCGGTTCACTAATGAAAAACTGTTTTTT. It yields the protein CASSQPNRRFTNEKLFF.

The genes are TRBV6-1 and TRBJ1-2; TRBD1 is a possible D gene (6 bases). Per germline, CDR1 MNHNS and CDR2 SASEGT. V was clipped by 8 bases and J by 4 bases, with 11 bases between them. The CDR3 contains 12 residues. CDR3 bases: TGTGCCAGCGTTACAGGGAGCTATGGCTACACCTTC. Translating it yields CASVTGSYGYTF.

For the CDR3, the DNA is TGTGCCAGCAGCTGGGACGGCGGGGATGAGCAGTTCTTC. It specifies CASSWDGGDEQFF. This chain connects TRBV7-9 to TRBJ2-1, with D perhaps matching TRBD2 (6 bases). Trimming removed 4 bases at V and 8 bases at J, with 12 bases between. The CDR3 totals 13 residues. The V gene's germline CDR1 is SEHNR and CDR2 FQNEAQ (reference sequence).

This rearrangement joins TRBV30 to TRBJ2-2; TRBD2 matches at 10 bases. The CDR3 covers 15 residues. V dropped 5 bases and J dropped 4; count of bases not matched to a gene: 7. Germline values: CDR1 GTSNPN, CDR2 SVGIG (reference sequence). CDR3 nucleotide sequence: TGTGCCTGGGAAAAAGGGACTAGCGTCACCGGGGAGCTGTTTTTT. It translates to CAWEKGTSVTGELFF.

The chain recombines TRBV5-1 with TRBJ1-1; 9 bases map to TRBD1. Trimming at V came to 0 bases and at J to 2 bases, leaving 5 bases not matched to a gene. The CDR3 loop spans 16 amino acids. Germline CDR1 SGHRS, CDR2 YFSETQ. The DNA for the CDR3 is TGCGCCAGCAGCTTGGACAGGGGGCCGCGAAACACTGAAGCTTTCTTT. This translates into CASSLDRGPRNTEAFF.

The genes are TRBV2 and TRBJ2-5; D ambiguous. The V and J ends lost 3 bases and 2 bases respectively, with 10 bases between them. The CDR3 contains 14 residues. Germline values: CDR1 SNHLY, CDR2 FYNNEI. The chain's CDR3 is CASSETGFQETQYF. The DNA of the CDR3 is TGTGCCAGCAGTGAGACCGGGTTTCAAGAGACCCAGTACTTC.

The chain recombines TRBV7-2 with TRBJ1-5, with D unresolved. The germline V and J ends were trimmed by 5 bases and 3 bases, with 11 bases remaining between them. Germline CDR1 is SGHTA and CDR2 is FQGNSA. The CDR3 length is 14 residues. The DNA for the CDR3 is TGTGCCAGCAGCCAAGCACGGGACAATCAGCCCCAGCATTTT. It specifies CASSQARDNQPQHF.

The CDR3 region has the DNA TGTGCCAGTAGTATCCTCGGATTGCAAATCAATGAGCAGTTCTTC. It is translated as CASSILGLQINEQFF. This sequence joins TRBV19 and TRBJ2-1; D gene unclear. V gave up 3 bases and J gave up 6 bases, with 15 bases separating them. Germline values: CDR1 LNHDA, CDR2 SQIVND (reference sequence). The CDR3 has 15 residues.

This chain links TRBV2 with TRBJ1-4; 9 bases align to TRBD1. Germline assignment: CDR1 SNHLY and CDR2 FYNNEI. V shed 7 bases, J shed 7 bases, and the junction held 4 bases outside the gene matches. The length of the CDR3 is 13 residues. The CDR3 is CASIRTGVEKLFF. The CDR3 coding sequence is TGTGCCAGCATAAGGACAGGGGTTGAAAAACTGTTTTTT.

J is TRBJ2-7 and V is TRBV18; D is perhaps TRBD2 (5 bases). The CDR3 totals 12 residues. Germline V gene sequence: CDR1 KGHSH, CDR2 LQKENI. Deletions cut 4 bases from V and 4 bases from J, with 8 bases between. The CDR3 loop is CASSQTGYEQYF. The CDR3 nucleotides read TGTGCCAGCTCACAGACGGGATACGAGCAGTACTTC.